This passage covers 24 T cell receptor beta chains from one sample sequenced in a study of response to subunit inactivated influenza vaccine. Each CDR3 protein gets one entry after TCRdb re-called the RT-PCR reads with MiXCR. Of over 300,000 distinct CDR3 sequences in the sample, about a fifth were seen once. Here the sequenced sample was PBMCs from blood, taken 21 months after vaccination. Every receptor here comes from a man between 50 and 75 years old who received an inactivated influenza vaccine.

This clonotype was detected a few times. The chain combines TRBV5-1 with TRBJ2-4; no reliable D call. The CDR3 runs 16 residues. The germline V and J ends were trimmed by 4 bases and 0 bases, with 14 bases remaining between them. From germline, CDR1 is SGHRS and CDR2 YFSETQ. The chain's CDR3 is CASSRDLVLAKNIQYF. In DNA form, the CDR3 reads TGCGCCAGCAGCAGAGACCTCGTTCTAGCCAAAAACATTCAGTACTTC.

This clonotype came up a few times. This CDR3 reads CSPRGQGYGYTF. CDR3 in DNA: TGCAGTCCGAGGGGGCAGGGCTATGGCTACACCTTC. The chain recombines TRBV20-1 with TRBJ1-2; 7 bases line up with TRBD1. The CDR3 runs 12 residues. Germline CDR1 is DFQATT and CDR2 is SNEGSKA (reference sequence). The trim removed 8 bases at V and 4 bases at J, leaving 7 bases unmatched.

This chain uses TRBV10-2 with TRBJ2-7, with 10 positions matching TRBD2. The V segment lost 6 bases and the J segment 4 bases; nucleotides outside the gene matches: 3. CDR1 is WSHSY and CDR2 is SAAADI in the germline V gene. The CDR3 loop spans 13 amino acids. In DNA, the CDR3 is TGCGCCAGCAGAGCGGGAGGGAATTACGAGCAGTACTTC. Amino acids: CASRAGGNYEQYF.

The sample holds many counts of this clonotype. The chain links TRBV5-1 to TRBJ1-4, with TRBD1 matching over 8 bases. The germline gives CDR1 SGHRS, CDR2 YFSETQ. The CDR3 is 16 residues long. The ends lost 0 bases at V and 8 bases at J; junction bases unmatched: 9. This chain's CDR3 is CASSLARGQGGEKLFF. The CDR3 nucleotides are TGCGCCAGCAGCTTGGCGCGTGGACAGGGAGGCGAAAAACTGTTTTTT.

V usage is TRBV19 and J usage is TRBJ2-2; D is ambiguous. The CDR3 covers 15 residues. V lost 3 bases and J 0 bases, leaving 8 bases between the germline ends. Per the germline V gene, CDR1 is LNHDA and CDR2 is SQIVND (reference sequence). CDR3 DNA: TGTGCCAGTAGTATTTCACCCACGAACACCGGGGAGCTGTTTTTT. Protein sequence: CASSISPTNTGELFF.

The chain employs TRBV9 and TRBJ2-5; D not resolved. The CDR3 runs 13 residues. The V end was cut by 1 base, the J end by 5 bases, with 9 bases between. Germline loops: CDR1 SGDLS, CDR2 YYNGEE. The CDR3 reads CASSVTLGETQYF. CDR3 coding DNA: TGTGCCAGCAGCGTAACCTTAGGGGAGACCCAGTACTTC. Complete variable domain (other parts from reference TRBV9 and TRBJ2-5): DSGVTQTPKHLITATGQRVTLRCSPRSGDLSVYWYQQSLDQGLQFLIQYYNGEERAKGNILERFSAQQFPDLHSELNLSSLELGDSALYFCASSVTLGETQYFGPGTRLLVL.

The chain is built from TRBV2 and TRBJ1-5; 12 bases match TRBD1. CDR1 and CDR2 (germline): SNHLY, FYNNEI. CDR3 size: 17 residues. V trimming: 6 bases; J trimming: 0 bases; junction bases outside the gene matches: 6. For the CDR3, the DNA is TGTGCCAGCAGGGGGACAGGGGGCTTCTCTAGCAATCAGCCCCAGCATTTT. Translation gives CASRGTGGFSSNQPQHF.

The genes are TRBV28 and TRBJ2-4, with D possibly matching TRBD2 (5 bases). CDR1 is MDHEN, CDR2 SYDVKM, per germline. The CDR3 is 17 residues long. Trimming pared 4 bases from V and 0 bases from J, leaving 16 bases between. CDR3 bases: TGTGCCAGCAGTTCCGGAGCCCGACTAAGAGCCAAAAACATTCAGTACTTC. It codes for CASSSGARLRAKNIQYF.

In its sample, this clonotype was seen a few times. The V and J genes are TRBV12-3 or TRBV12-4 and TRBJ1-1; TRBD1 might be the D (6 bases). The CDR3 is 14 residues long. The ends were cut back, 5 bases at V and 3 bases at J, with 13 bases in the middle. In DNA, the CDR3 is TGTGCCAGCAGTCGGGGCAGGGGTTACACTGAAGCTTTCTTT. Translation: CASSRGRGYTEAFF.

The count of this clonotype is one. V usage is TRBV23-1 and J usage is TRBJ2-2; D is uncertain. TRBV23-1 carries the ORF label, with uncertain function. This CDR3 spans 18 amino acids. V was pared by 4 bases and J by 0 bases, with 18 bases between. This CDR3 reads CASSPKVGQVANTGELFF. The CDR3 nucleotides are TGCGCCAGCAGTCCGAAGGTGGGCCAGGTAGCGAACACCGGGGAGCTGTTTTTT.

This clonotype was seen a handful of times. The CDR3 loop reads CSVSPRGGDTEAFF. Here the CDR3 DNA reads TGCAGCGTTTCGCCCCGGGGAGGGGACACTGAAGCTTTCTTT. This rearrangement joins TRBV29-1 to TRBJ1-1, with D maybe TRBD1 (5 bases). The ends were cut back, 5 bases at V and 3 bases at J, with 16 bases in the middle. Germline CDR1 reads SQVTM; CDR2 reads ANQGSEA. This CDR3 is built from 14 residues. The whole variable domain, remainder taken from reference TRBV29-1 and TRBJ1-1, is SAVISQKPSRDICQRGTSLTIQCQVDSQVTMMFWYRQQPGQSLTLIATANQGSEATYESGFVIDKFPISRPNLTFSTLTVSNMSPEDSSIYLCSVSPRGGDTEAFFGQGTRLTVV.

The chain couples TRBV29-1 to TRBJ1-1; D gene uncertain. Deletions cut 4 bases from V and 0 bases from J, with 12 bases between. This CDR3 comprises 14 residues. Germline CDR1 and CDR2: SQVTM and ANQGSEA. The CDR3 here is CSVGGRSLNTEAFF. As DNA, the CDR3 is TGCAGCGTTGGGGGAAGGAGCTTGAACACTGAAGCTTTCTTT.

This clonotype came up a few times. This chain joins TRBV6-1 and TRBJ1-6, with TRBD1 as a possible D gene (5 bases). There are 15 residues in the CDR3. Germline V gene data show CDR1 as MNHNS and CDR2 as SASEGT. V was cut by 2 bases and J by 7 bases, with 12 bases left in between. The CDR3 spells CASSEQKGINSPLHF. The CDR3 bases are TGTGCCAGCAGTGAACAAAAGGGGATCAATTCACCCCTCCACTTT.

CDR3 coding DNA: TGTGCCAGTAGTATAGTTGGGACAGTATACAATGAGCAGTTCTTC. This encodes CASSIVGTVYNEQFF. The rearrangement uses TRBV19 and TRBJ2-1, with 7 nucleotides matching TRBD1. J lost 4 bases, V lost 1 base, and 4 bases had no gene match. CDR1 LNHDA and CDR2 SQIVND come from the germline V gene (reference sequence). This CDR3 has 15 residues.

In its sample, this clonotype was seen a few times. V gene TRBV2 combines with J gene TRBJ2-7; possible D gene TRBD2, 6 bases. V was pared by 8 bases and J by 3 bases, with 14 bases between. CDR3 length: 13 amino acids. Germline V gene sequence: CDR1 SNHLY, CDR2 FYNNEI. CDR3: CASVRRGNYEQYF. CDR3 nucleotides: TGTGCCAGCGTGCGACGGGGGAACTACGAGCAGTACTTC.

The sample holds a few counts of this clonotype. CDR3 coding DNA: TGTGCCAGCAGCGATGGACTAGCTCCAGATACGCAGTATTTT. Encoded protein: CASSDGLAPDTQYF. The rearrangement uses TRBV12-3 or TRBV12-4 and TRBJ2-3; 8 nucleotides match TRBD2. This CDR3 is built from 14 residues. The trim removed 6 bases at V and 4 bases at J, leaving 6 bases unmatched.

This clonotype was observed a few times. V is TRBV4-3 and J is TRBJ1-5; D is unclear. The CDR3 sequence is 14 residues long. V was pared by 0 bases and J by 7 bases, with 10 bases between. Germline CDR1 is LGHNA and CDR2 is YSLEER. Here the CDR3 DNA reads TGCGCCAGCAGCCAAGACCGGGCATACCAGCCCCAGCATTTT. Protein: CASSQDRAYQPQHF.

The rearrangement links TRBV7-3 to TRBJ2-5; D assignment may be TRBD1 or TRBD2 (5 bases each). V was shortened by 4 bases and J by 5 bases, with 14 bases between the two germline ends. CDR1 is SGHTA, CDR2 FQGTGA, per germline. The CDR3 length is 14 residues. This CDR3 is CASSYAGTRETQYF. CDR3 bases: TGTGCCAGCAGCTACGCCGGGACCCGGGAGACCCAGTACTTC.

Of note for this clonotype: Sequence at one end of the junction differs from germline and may be a read error. The rearrangement links TRBV5-1 to TRBJ2-1; TRBD2 might be the D (5 bases). The CDR3 is made up of 15 amino acids. Germline V gene sequence: CDR1 SGHRS, CDR2 YFSETQ. The DNA for the CDR3 is TGTGCCAGCAGCTTGGCGGTTAGCGAGTACAATGAGCAGTTCTTC. Translating gives CASSLAVSEYNEQFF.

The rearrangement uses TRBV5-1 and TRBJ2-3; no firm D call. The ends were cut back, 4 bases at V and 2 bases at J, with 17 bases in the middle. Germline V gene sequence: CDR1 SGHRS, CDR2 YFSETQ. The CDR3 covers 16 residues. This CDR3 is CASSPTDRFLTDTQYF. For the CDR3, the DNA is TGCGCCAGCAGCCCCACGGATCGATTCCTCACAGATACGCAGTATTTT. Full variable domain (rest looked up from reference TRBV5-1 and TRBJ2-3): KAGVTQTPRYLIKTRGQQVTLSCSPISGHRSVSWYQQTPGQGLQFLFEYFSETQRNKGNFPGRFSGRQFSNSRSEMNVSTLELGDSALYLCASSPTDRFLTDTQYFGPGTRLTVL.

This clonotype has more than one count but fewer than ten. The chain is built from TRBV24-1 and TRBJ2-7; 11 nucleotides line up with TRBD1. This CDR3 is built from 15 residues. Trimming cost V 3 bases and J 2 bases; bases outside gene matches: 2. Germline V gene sequence: CDR1 KGHDR, CDR2 SFDVKD. DNA of the CDR3: TGTGCCACCAGTGATCCGGGACAGGGGGCCTACGAGCAGTACTTC. Its protein product is CATSDPGQGAYEQYF.

In its sample, this clonotype was seen many times. The chain employs TRBV6-5 and TRBJ1-3; perhaps TRBD1 as D (5 bases). Trimming cost V 0 bases and J 0 bases, with 9 bases left between them. The CDR3 runs to 16 residues. The germline V gene encodes CDR1 MNHEY and CDR2 SVGAGI. For the CDR3, the DNA is TGTGCCAGCAGTTACTCATTGGGGCTCTCTGGAAACACCATATATTTT. Its protein is CASSYSLGLSGNTIYF.

The chain joins TRBV5-1 to TRBJ2-2; unclear D gene. Deletions cut 5 bases from V and 1 base from J, with 9 bases between. CDR1 and CDR2 from the germline V gene are SGHRS and YFSETQ. The CDR3 consists of 14 residues. In DNA, the CDR3 is TGCGCCAGCAGGCCGGCCGTGAACACCGGGGAGCTGTTTTTT. This translates into CASRPAVNTGELFF.

The chain couples TRBV19 to TRBJ2-3, with unresolved D. The length of the CDR3 is 14 residues. The germline CDR1 and CDR2 sequences are LNHDA and SQIVND (reference sequence). The V end was cut by 5 bases, the J end by 2 bases, with 11 bases between. The CDR3 loop reads CASSQNRYTDTQYF. For the CDR3, the DNA is TGTGCCAGTAGTCAAAACCGTTACACAGATACGCAGTATTTT.